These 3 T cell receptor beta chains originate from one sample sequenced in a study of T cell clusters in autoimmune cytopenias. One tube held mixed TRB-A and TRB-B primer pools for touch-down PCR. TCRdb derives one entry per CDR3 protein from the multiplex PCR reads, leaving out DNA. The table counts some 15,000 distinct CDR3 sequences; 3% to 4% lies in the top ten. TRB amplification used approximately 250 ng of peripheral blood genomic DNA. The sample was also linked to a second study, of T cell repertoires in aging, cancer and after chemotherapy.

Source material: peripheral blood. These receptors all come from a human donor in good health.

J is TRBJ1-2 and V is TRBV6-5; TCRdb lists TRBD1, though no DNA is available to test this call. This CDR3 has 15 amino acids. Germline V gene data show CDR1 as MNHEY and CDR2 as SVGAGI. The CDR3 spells CASWTGDSKGDGYTF.

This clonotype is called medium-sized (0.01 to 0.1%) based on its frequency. CDR3 protein: CASSISGGTGEQYF. This sequence joins TRBV19 and TRBJ2-7; the TCRdb call, TRBD1, lacks DNA for checking. The CDR3 extends over 14 amino acids. Per germline, CDR1 LNHDA and CDR2 SQIVND (reference sequence).

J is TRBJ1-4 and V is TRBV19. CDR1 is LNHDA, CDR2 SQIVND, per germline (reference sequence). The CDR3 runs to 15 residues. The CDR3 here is CASSTGYGLEEKLFF.